Below, 24 T cell receptor beta chains from the same sample are listed, as sequenced in a study of blood T cell repertoires in COVID-19. The protocol was immunoSEQ multiplex PCR, while the TCRdb copy is restricted to in-frame clones and leaves out a portion. Among 140,000 to 150,000 clones listed, around 82% were seen once. The sample was peripheral blood. Source of these receptors: a human donor in a cohort sampled during active COVID-19.

The J gene is TRBJ2-3, the V gene TRBV19; 7 bases agree with TRBD1. The junction had 8 bases not matched to a gene; V was cut back by 10 bases and J by 4 bases. This CDR3 has 13 residues. Per germline, CDR1 LNHDA and CDR2 SQIVND (reference sequence). The CDR3 region is CATSKGAADTQYF. The CDR3 region has the DNA TGTGCCACTTCCAAGGGGGCTGCAGATACGCAGTATTTT.

The rearrangement joins TRBV27 to TRBJ2-7, with a weak D call TRBD2 (5 bases). CDR1 is MNHEY and CDR2 is SMNVEV in the germline V gene (reference sequence). With 3 bases removed from V and 7 bases from J, the gap between germline ends came to 10 bases. This CDR3 region has 12 residues. The CDR3 region has the DNA TGTGCCAGCAGTTTCCCCCCGGGGGAGCAGTACTTC. Encoded protein: CASSFPPGEQYF.

This clone was detected once. The V call is TRBV7-8, the J call TRBJ1-2; 9 nucleotides agree with TRBD1. The V gene's germline CDR1 is SGHVS and CDR2 FQNEAQ. This CDR3 is 15 amino acids long. V trimming: 3 bases; J trimming: 8 bases; junction bases outside the gene matches: 10. CDR3 sequence reads: CASSLGRNRGRGYTF. CDR3 in DNA: TGTGCCAGCAGCTTGGGCCGGAACAGGGGGCGAGGCTACACCTTC.

CDR3 nucleotide sequence: TGTGCCAGCAGTGAGCTGAGAGGAAAGGCTCAGCCCCAGCATTTT. Translation gives CASSELRGKAQPQHF. This chain uses TRBV6-1 with TRBJ1-5; D remains ambiguous. Germline CDR1 and CDR2: MNHNS and SASEGT. The CDR3 runs to 15 residues. Between the trimmed V and J ends, which lost 3 bases and 6 bases, there was a span of 15 bases.

V usage is TRBV2 and J usage is TRBJ1-2; no reliable D call. This CDR3 spans 14 amino acids. V was pared by 4 bases and J by 0 bases, with 9 bases between. From germline, CDR1 is SNHLY and CDR2 FYNNEI. CDR3: CASSARAPNYGYTF. CDR3 bases: TGTGCCAGCAGTGCGAGGGCACCTAACTATGGCTACACCTTC. The full variable domain, in which reference TRBV2 and TRBJ1-2 provide the parts outside the CDR3, is EPEVTQTPSHQVTQMGQEVILRCVPISNHLYFYWYRQILGQKVEFLVSFYNNEISEKSEIFDDQFSVERPDGSNFTLKIRSTKLEDSAMYFCASSARAPNYGYTFGSGTRLTVV.

The rearrangement uses TRBV25-1 and TRBJ2-1; no reliable D call. Trimming took off 0 bases at V and 3 bases at J, with 9 bases between the two ends. The CDR3 length is 15 residues. The V gene's germline CDR1 is MGHDK and CDR2 SYGVNS. The CDR3 here is CASSEYRSDYNEQFF. CDR3 DNA sequence: TGTGCCAGCAGTGAATACAGGTCGGACTACAATGAGCAGTTCTTC.

The chain couples TRBV3-1 (or the pseudogene TRBV3-2) to TRBJ1-2; D remains unclear. The length of the CDR3 is 14 residues. Deletions cut 0 bases from V and 6 bases from J, with 11 bases between. Looked up from germline, CDR1 is LGHDT and CDR2 is YNNKEL (reference sequence). The CDR3: CASSQERGLDGYTF. CDR3 DNA sequence: TGTGCCAGCAGCCAAGAGCGGGGTTTGGATGGCTACACCTTC.

As regards this clone: Other nucleotide sequences from this sample produce the same CDR3. This chain joins TRBV6-5 and TRBJ1-2; D is undetermined. Trimming removed 3 bases from V and 7 bases from J, with 9 bases in between. The CDR3 contains 12 residues. Germline V lookup: CDR1 MNHEY, CDR2 SVGAGI. The DNA of the CDR3 is TGTGCCAGCAGTTATAGTACCGGTGGCTACACCTTC. This codes for CASSYSTGGYTF.

This sequence joins TRBV5-1 and TRBJ2-7; 11 bases map to TRBD1. V lost 2 bases and J lost 5; bases outside the gene matches: 9. Per germline, CDR1 SGHRS and CDR2 YFSETQ. The CDR3 totals 16 residues. The CDR3 here is CASSLGGTGGINEQYF. The CDR3 region has the DNA TGCGCCAGCAGCTTAGGCGGGACAGGGGGTATCAACGAGCAGTACTTC.

The chain recombines TRBV6-5 with TRBJ2-1, with 8 positions matching TRBD2. The ends lost 0 bases at V and 5 bases at J; junction bases unmatched: 3. There are 15 residues in the CDR3. CDR1 MNHEY and CDR2 SVGAGI come from the germline V gene. The CDR3: CASSYSAGVHNEQFF. For the CDR3, the DNA is TGTGCCAGCAGTTACTCAGCGGGAGTTCACAATGAGCAGTTCTTC.

V gene TRBV7-9 combines with J gene TRBJ1-3; D possibly corresponds to TRBD1 (5 bases). The V and J ends lost 5 bases and 0 bases respectively, with 20 bases between them. The germline gives CDR1 SEHNR, CDR2 FQNEAQ (reference sequence). The CDR3 length is 18 residues. CDR3 in DNA: TGTGCCAGCAGCCCTAGAGGTAGCGGGGCCCCCTCTGGAAACACCATATATTTT. It specifies CASSPRGSGAPSGNTIYF.

V and J are TRBV6-2 or TRBV6-3 and TRBJ2-1; 10 bases are shared with TRBD2. Germline V lookup: CDR1 MNHEY, CDR2 SVGEGT. The V and J ends lost 5 bases and 4 bases, in that order; junction bases with no gene match: 5. The CDR3 loop spans 15 amino acids. CDR3 DNA: TGTGCCAGCAGTAAAACTAGCGGGACTTACAATGAGCAGTTCTTC. It yields the protein CASSKTSGTYNEQFF.

The chain joins TRBV10-3 to TRBJ2-3; tentative D call: TRBD1 (5 bases). The CDR3 spans 15 residues. The V gene lost 6 bases and the J gene lost 0 bases, with 13 bases spanning the gap. Looked up from germline, CDR1 is ENHRY and CDR2 is SYGVKD. The CDR3 protein is CAISQGHPSTDTQYF. DNA of the CDR3: TGTGCCATCAGCCAAGGACACCCTAGCACAGATACGCAGTATTTT.

J is TRBJ1-1 and V is TRBV5-6; D gene unclear. V dropped 4 bases and J dropped 0 bases, with 16 bases sitting between them. The CDR3 contains 16 residues. Germline loops: CDR1 SGHDT, CDR2 YYEEEE. This CDR3 is CASSPEAGLMNTEAFF. In nucleotides, the CDR3 is TGTGCCAGCAGCCCGGAAGCGGGCCTGATGAACACTGAAGCTTTCTTT.

The chain couples TRBV6-2 or TRBV6-3 to TRBJ1-3; D remains unclear. The V end lost 6 bases, the J end lost 0 bases, and 21 bases lay between the germline ends. Per the germline V gene, CDR1 is MNHEY and CDR2 is SVGEGT. This CDR3 spans 18 amino acids. The CDR3 region has the DNA TGTGCCAGCAGCCCGGAGTCCCCTCCCTCTAGCTCTGGAAACACCATATATTTT. This translates into CASSPESPPSSSGNTIYF.

The chain employs TRBV19 and TRBJ2-3, with 9 bases matching TRBD2. With 5 bases clipped from V and 7 bases from J, the junction kept 13 bases outside the gene matches. This CDR3 region has 16 residues. Per germline, CDR1 LNHDA and CDR2 SQIVND (reference sequence). CDR3 protein: CASSGVAGVVINTQYF. The DNA for the CDR3 is TGTGCCAGTAGTGGAGTAGCGGGGGTCGTCATAAATACGCAGTATTTT.

The genes are TRBV11-3 and TRBJ2-7; D gene uncertain. V was cut by 0 bases and J by 5 bases, with 5 bases left in between. This CDR3 is built from 12 residues. Germline CDR1 SGHNT, CDR2 YENEEA. The CDR3, as DNA: TGTGCCAGCAGCTTAGATCAGGACGAGCAGTACTTC. Its protein product is CASSLDQDEQYF.

J is TRBJ1-3 and V is TRBV2, with 7 bases matching TRBD1. Per germline, CDR1 SNHLY and CDR2 FYNNEI. J gave up 8 bases and V 7 bases, and 8 bases lay outside the gene matches. The CDR3 consists of 13 residues. The DNA of the CDR3 is TGTGCCAGCACACGACAGGGTGGTCACACCATATATTTT. Protein sequence: CASTRQGGHTIYF.

This rearrangement joins TRBV2 to TRBJ1-1; the match to TRBD1 covers 7 bases. Germline loops: CDR1 SNHLY, CDR2 FYNNEI. The CDR3 length is 13 residues. The V and J ends lost 7 bases and 4 bases, in that order; junction bases with no gene match: 6. CDR3 in amino acids: CASTADRFTEAFF. Here the CDR3 DNA reads TGTGCCAGCACCGCGGACAGGTTCACTGAAGCTTTCTTT.

The CDR3 reads CASSRDQASGDEQYF. The CDR3 region has the DNA TGTGCCAGCTCACGCGACCAGGCTTCAGGGGACGAGCAGTACTTC. The chain couples TRBV18 to TRBJ2-7, with D possibly TRBD1 on 6 matching bases. V was clipped by 4 bases and J by 5 bases, with 18 bases between them. The CDR3 has 15 residues. Germline V lookup: CDR1 KGHSH, CDR2 LQKENI.

This chain joins TRBV7-7 and TRBJ1-1, with a weak D call TRBD1 (6 bases). The CDR3 is made up of 14 amino acids. V lost 5 bases, J lost 4 bases, and 14 bases lay in between. Germline V gene lookup returns CDR1 SSHAT and CDR2 FNYEAQ (reference sequence). CDR3 region: CASSPGVSSTEAFF. CDR3 coding DNA: TGTGCCAGCAGCCCAGGGGTTTCGAGCACTGAAGCTTTCTTT.

V and J are TRBV12-3 or TRBV12-4 and TRBJ1-3; D is undetermined. V shed 3 bases and J shed 1 base, with 4 bases lying between them. The CDR3 is made up of 13 amino acids. CDR3 in amino acids: CASSFQSGNTIYF. CDR3 coding DNA: TGTGCCAGCAGTTTTCAGTCTGGAAACACCATATATTTT.

The V call is TRBV4-1, the J call TRBJ2-7, with D possibly TRBD2 on 6 matching bases. CDR1 is MGHRA and CDR2 is YSYEKL in the germline V gene. The length of the CDR3 is 14 residues. The V end was cut by 4 bases, the J end by 4 bases, with 14 bases between. The CDR3 DNA follows: TGCGCCAGCAGCCTCGCGGGGTTGGGTTACGAGCAGTACTTC. Protein sequence: CASSLAGLGYEQYF.

The genes are TRBV11-3 and TRBJ1-1; D perhaps matches TRBD1 (6 bases). Trimming shortened V by 3 bases and J by 1 base, and 15 bases separated the two germline ends. CDR3 length equals 16 residues. From germline, CDR1 is SGHNT and CDR2 YENEEA. CDR3 region: CASSFLGGAGNTEAFF. CDR3 DNA sequence: TGTGCCAGCAGCTTCCTCGGGGGGGCAGGGAACACTGAAGCTTTCTTT.